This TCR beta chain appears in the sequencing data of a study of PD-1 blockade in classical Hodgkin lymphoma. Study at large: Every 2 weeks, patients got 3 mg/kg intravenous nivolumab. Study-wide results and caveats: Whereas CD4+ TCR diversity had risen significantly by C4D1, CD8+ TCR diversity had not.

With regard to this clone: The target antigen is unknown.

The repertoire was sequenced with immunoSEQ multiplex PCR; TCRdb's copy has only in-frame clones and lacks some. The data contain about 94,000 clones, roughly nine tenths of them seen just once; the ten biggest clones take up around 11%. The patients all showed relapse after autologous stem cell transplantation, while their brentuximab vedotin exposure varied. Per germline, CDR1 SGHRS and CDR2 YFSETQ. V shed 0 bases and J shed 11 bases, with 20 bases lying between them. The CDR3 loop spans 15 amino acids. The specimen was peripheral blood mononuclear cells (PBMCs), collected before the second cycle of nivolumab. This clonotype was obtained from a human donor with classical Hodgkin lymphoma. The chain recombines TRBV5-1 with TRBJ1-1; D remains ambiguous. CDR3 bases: TGCGCCAGCAGCTTGGGGACGGAGAGTCGGTCAATGGCTTTCTTT. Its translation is CASSLGTESRSMAFF.